These 23 T cell receptor beta chains came from one sample sequenced in a study of cytomegalovirus exposure and HLA in healthy donors. This PCR relied on a set of 60 Vbeta primers and 13 Jbeta primers. Data came from immunoSEQ multiplex PCR; TCRdb stores just in-frame clones and leaves some out. The data show over 200,000 clones, just over 75% seen once. Material: PBMCs. The receptor source for this set is a woman aged 55-69 years in good health and CMV-seropositive.

The CDR3 nucleotides read TGTGCCAGCAGGGCAGGGGGGTACGAGCAGTACTTC. Translated, it gives CASRAGGYEQYF. The chain has TRBV6-5 and TRBJ2-7; the D gene is possibly TRBD1 (7 bases). Trimming left V 6 bases short and J 4 bases short, with 10 bases between. In germline, CDR1 is MNHEY, CDR2 SVGAGI. This CDR3 spans 12 amino acids.

The chain joins TRBV5-6 to TRBJ1-5, with no clear D. The germline V gene has CDR1 SGHDT and CDR2 YYEEEE. The CDR3 is 14 residues long. V dropped 0 bases and J dropped 0 bases, with 4 bases sitting between them. The CDR3 protein is CASSLAGSNQPQHF. Written as DNA, the CDR3 is TGTGCCAGCAGCTTGGCCGGTAGCAATCAGCCCCAGCATTTT.

The V and J genes are TRBV19 and TRBJ2-6, with D maybe TRBD2 (5 bases). V lost 3 bases, J lost 2 bases, and 17 bases lay in between. The CDR3 sequence is 18 residues long. Germline assignment: CDR1 LNHDA and CDR2 SQIVND (reference sequence). The CDR3 DNA is TGTGCCAGTAGTATTCGAACGGCGCGGGCGGCTGGGGCCAACGTCCTGACTTTC. Protein sequence: CASSIRTARAAGANVLTF.

The V gene is TRBV6-1, the J gene TRBJ1-5; tentatively, D is TRBD1 (5 bases). Between the trimmed V and J ends, which lost 7 bases and 7 bases, there was a span of 14 bases. CDR3 length: 13 residues. Germline values: CDR1 MNHNS, CDR2 SASEGT. The CDR3 loop is CASIGDYLQPQHF. CDR3 nucleotides: TGTGCCAGCATTGGGGACTACCTACAGCCCCAGCATTTT.

This rearrangement joins TRBV10-3 to TRBJ2-5, with 10 positions matching TRBD2. The CDR3 loop spans 15 amino acids. J gave up 5 bases and V 3 bases, and 6 bases lay outside the gene matches. Germline CDR1 is ENHRY and CDR2 is SYGVKD. DNA of the CDR3: TGTGCCATCAGTGATTCTAGCGGGGGAATGGAGACCCAGTACTTC. This encodes CAISDSSGGMETQYF.

V gene TRBV19 combines with J gene TRBJ1-1, with D possibly matching TRBD1 (6 bases). The V and J ends lost 3 bases and 11 bases respectively, with 16 bases between them. Germline CDR1 is LNHDA and CDR2 is SQIVND (reference sequence). This CDR3 has 13 residues. In DNA form, the CDR3 reads TGTGCCAGTAGTATTGTGCTGGGGGCGGTGGCTTTCTTT. Translation gives CASSIVLGAVAFF. Full variable domain (rest looked up from reference TRBV19 and TRBJ1-1): DGGITQSPKYLFRKEGQNVTLSCEQNLNHDAMYWYRQDPGQGLRLIYYSQIVNDFQKGDIAEGYSVSREKKESFPLTVTSAQKNPTAFYLCASSIVLGAVAFFGQGTRLTVV.

The V call is TRBV5-4, the J call TRBJ1-2; 8 bases map to TRBD1. This CDR3 spans 14 amino acids. The germline gives CDR1 SGHNT, CDR2 YYREEE (reference sequence). V was clipped by 1 base and J by 7 bases; unmatched bases: 6. This chain's CDR3 is CASSLPSGGAGYTF. The CDR3 nucleotides read TGTGCCAGCAGCTTGCCCTCAGGGGGCGCTGGCTACACCTTC.

CDR3 loop: CASSLDRYSYEQYF. The DNA for the CDR3 is TGTGCCAGCAGTTTGGACAGGTACTCCTACGAGCAGTACTTC. The rearrangement links TRBV6-5 to TRBJ2-7; 7 nucleotides align to TRBD1. The V gene end was trimmed by 4 bases and the J gene end by 0 bases; junction bases not matched to a gene: 3. This CDR3 region has 14 residues. CDR1 is MNHEY and CDR2 is SVGAGI in the germline V gene.

This clone is a singleton in its sample. The J gene is TRBJ2-7, the V gene TRBV6-5, with 8 bases identical to TRBD1. CDR1 is MNHEY and CDR2 is SVGAGI in the germline V gene. This CDR3 is 13 amino acids long. Trimming took 6 bases from V and 2 from J; bases not matched to a gene: 3. The CDR3: CASRETGAYEQYF. CDR3 bases: TGTGCCAGCAGGGAGACAGGGGCCTACGAGCAGTACTTC.

This rearrangement joins TRBV4-3 to TRBJ2-3, with no clear D. Trimming took 0 bases from V and 0 from J, leaving 10 bases between them. The CDR3 loop spans 16 amino acids. Germline CDR1 is LGHNA and CDR2 is YSLEER. CDR3 nucleotides: TGCGCCAGCAGCCAAGATTTTGGTACAAGCACAGATACGCAGTATTTT. Translation gives CASSQDFGTSTDTQYF.

V is TRBV19 and J is TRBJ2-2; D possibly corresponds to TRBD2 (9 bases). This CDR3 spans 20 amino acids. V was clipped by 4 bases and J by 4 bases, with 28 bases between them. Germline V lookup: CDR1 LNHDA, CDR2 SQIVND (reference sequence). The CDR3 DNA is TGTGCCAGTAGTAGACAGGGGTTCCTAGCGGGGTCAACCCCCACCGGGGAGCTGTTTTTT. This sequence encodes CASSRQGFLAGSTPTGELFF.

The chain employs TRBV29-1 and TRBJ1-2; D gene unclear. Between the trimmed V and J ends, which lost 5 bases and 1 base, there was a span of 8 bases. This CDR3 spans 12 amino acids. The germline gives CDR1 SQVTM, CDR2 ANQGSEA. In DNA form, the CDR3 reads TGCAGCGTTACCCAGAATAACTATGGCTACACCTTC. This sequence encodes CSVTQNNYGYTF. The full variable domain, in which reference TRBV29-1 and TRBJ1-2 provide the parts outside the CDR3, is SAVISQKPSRDICQRGTSLTIQCQVDSQVTMMFWYRQQPGQSLTLIATANQGSEATYESGFVIDKFPISRPNLTFSTLTVSNMSPEDSSIYLCSVTQNNYGYTFGSGTRLTVV.

This chain connects TRBV5-1 to TRBJ2-1; the match to TRBD2 covers 11 bases. V lost 3 bases to trimming and J lost 4 bases; unmatched junction nucleotides: 3. The CDR3 has 15 residues. Germline V lookup: CDR1 SGHRS, CDR2 YFSETQ. The CDR3 bases are TGCGCCAGCAGCTCGACTAGCGGGGAGTACAATGAGCAGTTCTTC. Translated: CASSSTSGEYNEQFF.

V gene TRBV5-1 combines with J gene TRBJ1-1; the D is unclear. Trimming shortened V by 1 base and J by 5 bases, and 12 bases separated the two germline ends. The germline V gene encodes CDR1 SGHRS and CDR2 YFSETQ. The CDR3 has 14 residues. The CDR3 loop is CASSLTRAGTEAFF. The DNA for the CDR3 is TGCGCCAGCAGCTTGACCCGGGCGGGTACTGAAGCTTTCTTT. Full variable domain (outside the CDR3, taken from reference TRBV5-1 and TRBJ1-1): KAGVTQTPRYLIKTRGQQVTLSCSPISGHRSVSWYQQTPGQGLQFLFEYFSETQRNKGNFPGRFSGRQFSNSRSEMNVSTLELGDSALYLCASSLTRAGTEAFFGQGTRLTVV.

V gene TRBV11-3 combines with J gene TRBJ2-1; 7 positions agree with TRBD2. V dropped 4 bases and J dropped 7; count of bases not matched to a gene: 4. CDR3 length: 13 amino acids. CDR1 and CDR2 from the germline V gene are SGHNT and YENEEA. The CDR3 is CASSWGGGNEQFF. The CDR3 DNA reads as TGTGCCAGCAGCTGGGGGGGAGGGAATGAGCAGTTCTTC.

The chain joins TRBV2 to TRBJ2-3; 9 bases are a match to TRBD2. Trimming took 8 bases from V and 4 from J; bases not matched to a gene: 7. CDR3 length: 14 amino acids. Germline V gives CDR1 SNHLY, CDR2 FYNNEI. CDR3 sequence (DNA): TGTGCCAGCTCCTTTAGCGGGAGAGCAGATACGCAGTATTTT. It codes for CASSFSGRADTQYF. Drawing the rest from reference TRBV2 and TRBJ2-3, the complete variable domain is EPEVTQTPSHQVTQMGQEVILRCVPISNHLYFYWYRQILGQKVEFLVSFYNNEISEKSEIFDDQFSVERPDGSNFTLKIRSTKLEDSAMYFCASSFSGRADTQYFGPGTRLTVL.

This clone was recorded once. The chain recombines TRBV5-1 with TRBJ1-4; D call uncertain. Germline CDR1 reads SGHRS; CDR2 reads YFSETQ. The germline V and J ends were trimmed by 0 bases and 3 bases, with 12 bases remaining between them. This CDR3 has 16 amino acids. CDR3 residues: CASSLAVLEPNEKLFF. The CDR3 nucleotides read TGCGCCAGCAGCTTGGCGGTTCTTGAACCTAATGAAAAACTGTTTTTT.

The sample holds a few counts of this clone. CDR3 sequence: CASSQVQGTTGYEQYF. CDR3 DNA sequence: TGTGCCAGCAGCCAAGTTCAAGGAACGACCGGGTACGAGCAGTACTTC. The chain joins TRBV14 to TRBJ2-7; D ambiguous. V lost 1 base to trimming and J lost 4 bases, with 17 bases between them. Per germline, CDR1 SGHDN and CDR2 FVKESK. The CDR3 runs to 16 residues.

The chain recombines TRBV21-1 with TRBJ1-2; TRBD1, as called in the table, went unchecked against the DNA. TRBV21-1 represents a pseudogene. There are 16 residues in the CDR3. The CDR3 here is CASSKRTRDRGYGYTF. CDR3 coding DNA: TGTGCCAGCAGCAAAAGGACCCGGGACAGGGGCTATGGCTACACCTTC.

The chain carries TRBV5-1 and TRBJ1-3, with a possible D match to TRBD1 (6 bases). This CDR3 is built from 14 residues. From germline, CDR1 is SGHRS and CDR2 YFSETQ. Between the trimmed V and J ends, which lost 0 bases and 4 bases, there was a span of 8 bases. The CDR3 here is CASSLGTEGNTIYF. The DNA for the CDR3 is TGCGCCAGCAGCTTGGGGACAGAAGGAAACACCATATATTTT.

This clone occurred a few times. The chain is built from TRBV7-8 and TRBJ1-4, with D maybe TRBD1 (6 bases). V lost 3 bases and J 4 bases, leaving 15 bases between the germline ends. There are 16 residues in the CDR3. Germline V gene lookup returns CDR1 SGHVS and CDR2 FQNEAQ. Here the CDR3 DNA reads TGTGCCAGCAGCTTGGTGGGGGGGGCGGGTAATGAAAAACTGTTTTTT. This translates into CASSLVGGAGNEKLFF.

This clone was seen only a few times. V usage is TRBV5-6 and J usage is TRBJ1-1; D not resolved. The germline gives CDR1 SGHDT, CDR2 YYEEEE. CDR3 length: 16 amino acids. Deletions cut 4 bases from V and 0 bases from J, with 16 bases between. The CDR3 nucleotides are TGTGCCAGCAGCAAGCCAGGTGTGGCGATGAACACTGAAGCTTTCTTT. As protein: CASSKPGVAMNTEAFF.

The rearrangement uses TRBV28 and TRBJ2-7; TRBD2 matches at 10 bases. Germline loops: CDR1 MDHEN, CDR2 SYDVKM. V trimming: 6 bases; J trimming: 2 bases; junction bases outside the gene matches: 4. The CDR3 covers 14 residues. The CDR3, as DNA: TGTGCCAGCAGACGGACTAGCGGCCCCTACGAGCAGTACTTC. As protein: CASRRTSGPYEQYF.